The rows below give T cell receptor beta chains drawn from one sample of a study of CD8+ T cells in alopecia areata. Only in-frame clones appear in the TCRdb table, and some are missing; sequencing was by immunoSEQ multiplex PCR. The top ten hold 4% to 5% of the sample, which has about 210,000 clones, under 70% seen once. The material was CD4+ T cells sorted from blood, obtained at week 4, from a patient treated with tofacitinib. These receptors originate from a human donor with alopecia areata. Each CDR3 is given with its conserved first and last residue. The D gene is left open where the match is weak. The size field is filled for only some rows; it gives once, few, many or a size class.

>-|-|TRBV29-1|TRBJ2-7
TGCAGCCTCTTGCCGGGACTCCCCTCCGGCGAGCAGTACTTC
CSLLPGLPSGEQYF
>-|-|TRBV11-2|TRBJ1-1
TGTGCCAGCAGCGCTCTGTCGGGAGCAGCTTTCTTT
CASSALSGAAFF
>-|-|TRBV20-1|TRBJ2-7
TGCAGTGCTAGAGATACATACGAGCAGTACTTC
CSARDTYEQYF
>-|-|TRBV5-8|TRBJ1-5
TGTGCCAGCAGCCAACGGCAGCCCCAGCATTTT
CASSQRQPQHF
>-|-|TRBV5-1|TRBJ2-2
TGCGCCAGCAGCTTGGCTCAGCAGAACACCGGGGAGCTGTTTTTT
CASSLAQQNTGELFF
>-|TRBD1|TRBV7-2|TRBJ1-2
TGTGCCAGCAGCTTCTTCGACAGGGACGGCTACACCTTC
CASSFFDRDGYTF
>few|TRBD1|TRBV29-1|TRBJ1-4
TGCAGCGTTGGGTTCGGGACAGGGATTGGTGAAAAACTGTTTTTT
CSVGFGTGIGEKLFF
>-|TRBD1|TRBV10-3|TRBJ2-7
TGTGCCATCAGCTGGGGACAGGAGTACGAGCAGTACTTC
CAISWGQEYEQYF
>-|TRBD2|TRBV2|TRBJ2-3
TGTGCCAGCAGGACCGGGACTAGCGGGGCTAGCACAGATACGCAGTATTTT
CASRTGTSGASTDTQYF
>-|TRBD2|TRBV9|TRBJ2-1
TGTGCCAGCAGCGTAGTCCTAGCGGGGGCCAGAGGCAATGAGCAGTTCTTC
CASSVVLAGARGNEQFF
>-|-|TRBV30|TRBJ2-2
TGTGCCTGGGACATGACCTCCGGGGAGCTGTTTTTT
CAWDMTSGELFF
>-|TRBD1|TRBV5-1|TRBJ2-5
TGCGCCAGCAGCTTAACAGGGGGCGGAGAGACCCAGTACTTC
CASSLTGGGETQYF
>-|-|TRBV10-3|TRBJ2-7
TGTGCCATTCGCGAGGGGGGCTCCTCCTACGAGCAGTACTTC
CAIREGGSSYEQYF
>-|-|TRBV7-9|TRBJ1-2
TGTGCCAGCAGCTTAGCTCTGGCGGACAACTATGGCTACACCTTC
CASSLALADNYGYTF
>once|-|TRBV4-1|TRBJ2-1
TGCGCCAGCAGCCAGGGGGGACCGTGGGTTTACAATGAGCAGTTCTTC
CASSQGGPWVYNEQFF
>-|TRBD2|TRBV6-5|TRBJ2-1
TGTGCCAGCAGTTACTCGAGCGGGGGGCTATACAATGAGCAGTTCTTC
CASSYSSGGLYNEQFF
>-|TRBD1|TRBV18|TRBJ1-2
TGTGCCAGCTCACCTGGGACAGGGAATGGCTACACCTTC
CASSPGTGNGYTF
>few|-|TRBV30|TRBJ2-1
TGTGCCTGGAGCGGGAATGAGCAGTTCTTC
CAWSGNEQFF
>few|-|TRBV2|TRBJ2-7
TGTGCCAGCGCTTCGGACAGCTACTACGAGCAGTACTTC
CASASDSYYEQYF
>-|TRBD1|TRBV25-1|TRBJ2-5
TGTGCCAGCGGCAAACAGGGGGCGCGGGAGACCCAGTACTTC
CASGKQGARETQYF
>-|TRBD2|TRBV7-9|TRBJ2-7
TGTGCCAGCAGCTTAAGGACTAGCGGATCCTACGAGCAGTACTTC
CASSLRTSGSYEQYF
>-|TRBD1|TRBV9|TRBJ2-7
TGTGCCAGCAGCGCGGGACAGCTACCCTCCTACGAGCAGTACTTC
CASSAGQLPSYEQYF
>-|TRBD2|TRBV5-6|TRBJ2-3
TGTGCCAGCAGCTTGGAGGGTAGCGGGGCCGCAGATACGCAGTATTTT
CASSLEGSGAADTQYF
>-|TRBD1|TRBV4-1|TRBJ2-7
TGCGCCAGCAGCCAAGCGGGACAGAGCTTCTACGAGCAGTACTTC
CASSQAGQSFYEQYF
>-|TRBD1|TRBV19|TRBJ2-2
TGTGCCAGTATCGGGACAGGGCGGACCGGGGAGCTGTTTTTT
CASIGTGRTGELFF
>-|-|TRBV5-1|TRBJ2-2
TGCGCCAGCAGCTTGTTCAACACCGGGGAGCTGTTTTTT
CASSLFNTGELFF